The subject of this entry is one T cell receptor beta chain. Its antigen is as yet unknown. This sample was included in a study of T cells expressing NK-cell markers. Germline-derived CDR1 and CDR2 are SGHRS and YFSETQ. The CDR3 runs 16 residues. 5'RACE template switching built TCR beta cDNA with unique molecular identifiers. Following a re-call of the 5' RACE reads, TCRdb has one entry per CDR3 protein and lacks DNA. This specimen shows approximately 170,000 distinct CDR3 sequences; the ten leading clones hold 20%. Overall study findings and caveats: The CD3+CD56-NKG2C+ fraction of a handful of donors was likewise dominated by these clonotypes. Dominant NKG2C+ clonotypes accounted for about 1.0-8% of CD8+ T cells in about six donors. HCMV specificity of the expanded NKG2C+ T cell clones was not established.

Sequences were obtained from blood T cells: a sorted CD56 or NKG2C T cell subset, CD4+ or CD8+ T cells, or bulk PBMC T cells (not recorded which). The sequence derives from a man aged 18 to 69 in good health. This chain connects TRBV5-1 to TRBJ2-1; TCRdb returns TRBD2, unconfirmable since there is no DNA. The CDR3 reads CASSLTDGGGAIEQFF.